A selection of T cell receptor beta chains follows, all from one sample in a study of spatial heterogeneity in lung cancer. TCRdb processed the 5' RACE reads anew with MiXCR; each CDR3 protein has one entry. The table has approximately 4,300 distinct CDR3 sequences, over 6% seen once. The starting material was lung tumor tissue, obtained at surgery. The receptors were sampled from a male donor with early-stage non-small cell lung cancer. CDR3s include the opening cysteine and the closing phenylalanine or tryptophan. D genes are given only for firm matches. The size field is filled for only some rows; it gives once, few, many or a size class.

j_call | v_call | d_call | clone_size | cdr3_aa | cdr3_nt
TRBJ2-7 | TRBV5-6 | TRBD1 | many | CASSLKIGTAYEQYF | TGTGCCAGCAGCTTGAAGATCGGGACAGCCTACGAGCAGTACTTC
TRBJ2-2 | TRBV20-1 | . | medium-sized | CSARSGGANTGELFF | TGCAGTGCCCGCTCGGGGGGCGCAAACACCGGGGAGCTGTTTTTT
TRBJ1-6 | TRBV28 | . | medium-sized | CASSPNPGTYNSPLHF | TGTGCCAGCAGTCCCAACCCCGGGACTTATAATTCACCCCTCCACTTT
TRBJ2-2 | TRBV6-4 | . | medium-sized | CASRTTASGELFF | TGTGCCAGCAGGACGACAGCCAGCGGGGAGCTGTTTTTT
TRBJ2-2 | TRBV11-2 | TRBD2 | medium-sized | CASRRLAGDTGELFF | TGTGCCAGCAGACGACTAGCGGGAGACACCGGGGAGCTGTTTTTT
TRBJ2-3 | TRBV5-1 | . | medium-sized | CASSLDWAGSDTQYF | TGCGCCAGCAGCTTGGATTGGGCAGGGTCAGATACGCAGTATTTT
TRBJ1-1 | TRBV4-1 | . | medium-sized | CASSQATEYEAFF | TGCGCCAGCAGCCAAGCGACAGAATATGAAGCTTTCTTT
TRBJ2-1 | TRBV7-2 | TRBD1 | few | CASSPAGTGIYNEQFF | TGTGCCAGCAGCCCCGCCGGGACAGGGATCTACAATGAGCAGTTCTTC
TRBJ1-5 | TRBV7-9 | . | medium-sized | CASSHGGSYNQPQHF | TGTGCCAGCAGCCACGGGGGTTCTTACAATCAGCCCCAGCATTTT
TRBJ2-1 | TRBV20-1 | TRBD2 | many | CSARDVRSGRGNEQFF | TGCAGTGCTAGAGATGTACGTAGCGGGAGAGGCAATGAGCAGTTCTTC
TRBJ1-2 | TRBV7-2 | . | medium-sized | CASSSQVGGHYGYTF | TGTGCCAGCAGCTCACAAGTGGGGGGCCACTATGGCTACACCTTC
TRBJ1-5 | TRBV12-3/TRBV12-4 | TRBD1 | medium-sized | CASSSSTGARNQPQHF | TGTGCCAGCAGTTCATCGACAGGGGCTCGGAATCAGCCCCAGCATTTT
TRBJ2-5 | TRBV7-2 | . | many | CASSSLLIQETQYF | TGTGCCAGCAGCTCCTTACTCATCCAAGAGACCCAGTACTTC
TRBJ2-4 | TRBV6-5 | TRBD1 | . | CASSYSSTGGTKNIQYF | TGTGCCAGCAGTTACTCGAGTACAGGGGGCACCAAAAACATTCAGTACTTC
TRBJ1-6 | TRBV2 | . | many | CASSERDNSPLHF | TGTGCCAGCAGTGAAAGGGATAATTCACCCCTCCACTTT
TRBJ1-5 | TRBV19 | . | medium-sized | CASSIETPTGGQPQHF | TGTGCCAGTAGTATAGAGACTCCGACAGGAGGTCAGCCCCAGCATTTT
TRBJ1-2 | TRBV12-3/TRBV12-4 | TRBD1 | many | CASRSDRGFYGYTF | TGTGCCAGCAGATCGGACAGGGGATTCTATGGCTACACCTTC
TRBJ2-3 | TRBV20-1 | . | medium-sized | CSLWDTQYF | TGCAGCTTGTGGGATACGCAGTATTTT
TRBJ2-3 | TRBV7-3 | TRBD1 | many | CASSRDSSRDTQYF | TGTGCCAGCAGCCGGGACAGCTCCAGAGATACGCAGTATTTT
TRBJ2-7 | TRBV21-1 | . | medium-sized | CASRSTQGREQYF | TGTGCCAGCAGATCAACACAGGGTCGCGAGCAGTACTTC
TRBJ2-2 | TRBV7-8 | TRBD2 | medium-sized | CASSVTSGSAGELFF | TGTGCCAGCAGCGTTACTAGCGGGAGCGCCGGGGAGCTGTTTTTT
TRBJ1-1 | TRBV7-6 | TRBD1 | medium-sized | CASSSRTGLRSFF | TGTGCCAGCAGTTCTCGGACAGGGCTCAGGTCTTTCTTT
TRBJ2-3 | TRBV14 | . | medium-sized | CASSQVRLSDTQYF | TGTGCCAGCAGCCAAGTAAGACTCTCAGATACGCAGTATTTT
TRBJ2-4 | TRBV12-2 | . | hyperexpanded | CASRLVLSGRRGNIQYF | TGTGCAAGTCGCTTAGTACTTAGCGGGAGGCGGGGTAACATTCAGTACTTC
TRBJ2-7 | TRBV7-2 | TRBD1 | medium-sized | CASSFGTAYEQYF | TGTGCCAGCAGCTTCGGGACAGCCTACGAGCAGTACTTC
TRBJ1-1 | TRBV3-1 | . | many | CASSPTPGPPAGTEAFF | TGTGCCAGCAGCCCCACCCCGGGGCCCCCTGCGGGCACTGAAGCTTTCTTT
TRBJ2-3 | TRBV4-2 | TRBD2 | medium-sized | CASSPKPDSGRVGQYADTQYF | TGTGCCAGCAGCCCGAAACCGGATAGCGGGAGGGTAGGGCAGTACGCAGATACGCAGTATTTT
TRBJ2-5 | TRBV7-3 | TRBD1 | medium-sized | CASSLMPGGETQYF | TGTGCCAGCAGCTTAATGCCAGGGGGAGAGACCCAGTACTTC
TRBJ1-1 | TRBV4-3 | TRBD1 | medium-sized | CASSRGTGHSTEAFF | TGCGCCAGCAGCCGTGGGACAGGGCATAGCACTGAAGCTTTCTTT
TRBJ2-5 | TRBV2 | . | many | CASSEAAWGTQETQYF | TGTGCCAGCAGTGAAGCCGCCTGGGGGACCCAAGAGACCCAGTACTTC
TRBJ2-5 | TRBV20-1 | . | few | CSFSSRGETQYF | TGCAGTTTCTCCTCTCGAGGGGAGACCCAGTACTTC
TRBJ1-2 | TRBV24-1 | . | medium-sized | CATSDWTNGYTF | TGTGCCACCAGTGATTGGACAAATGGCTACACCTTC
TRBJ1-1 | TRBV29-1 | . | . | CSVQTHTEAFF | TGCAGCGTCCAGACTCACACTGAAGCTTTCTTT
TRBJ2-5 | TRBV7-2 | . | medium-sized | CASSLPQGRGARTQYF | TGTGCCAGCAGCCTCCCTCAGGGAAGGGGCGCGAGGACCCAGTACTTC
TRBJ1-5 | TRBV28 | . | medium-sized | CASSLGGPQHF | TGTGCCAGCAGTTTGGGAGGGCCCCAGCATTTT
TRBJ2-2 | TRBV5-1 | . | large | CASSLAGTTNTGELFF | TGCGCCAGCAGCTTGGCCGGGACGACGAACACCGGGGAGCTGTTTTTT
TRBJ1-2 | TRBV28 | TRBD1 | medium-sized | CASSPPGQPLNYGYTF | TGTGCCAGCAGTCCCCCGGGACAGCCCCTTAACTATGGCTACACCTTC
TRBJ2-5 | TRBV19 | . | many | CASSIRRGETQYF | TGTGCCAGTAGTATCCGGCGAGGAGAGACCCAGTACTTC
TRBJ2-3 | TRBV5-6 | . | medium-sized | CASSLGPGSTDTQYF | TGTGCCAGCAGCTTGGGACCAGGAAGCACAGATACGCAGTATTTT
TRBJ1-5 | TRBV5-5 | . | many | CASSLDQSSNQPQHF | TGTGCCAGCAGCTTGGATCAGAGTAGCAATCAGCCCCAGCATTTT
TRBJ2-3 | TRBV4-2 | . | medium-sized | CASSQSTTDTQYF | TGTGCCAGCAGCCAGTCTACCACAGATACGCAGTATTTT
TRBJ2-1 | TRBV3-1 | TRBD2 | many | CASSLTSGNNNEQFF | TGTGCCAGCAGTCTTACTAGCGGGAATAACAATGAGCAGTTCTTC
TRBJ2-3 | TRBV6-2/TRBV6-3 | TRBD1 | . | CASSGYRGKTDTQYF | TGTGCCAGCAGTGGGTACAGGGGAAAAACAGATACGCAGTATTTT
TRBJ1-1 | TRBV5-1 | . | medium-sized | CASSYYGQMNTEAFF | TGCGCCAGCAGCTACTATGGACAGATGAACACTGAAGCTTTCTTT